This T cell receptor (beta chain) emerged from a study of shared clonotypes between healthy human individuals. The J segment lost 2 bases and the V segment lost 5 bases, leaving 13 bases of the junction unmatched. Germline V gene sequence: CDR1 LGHNT, CDR2 FRNRAP. The CDR3 is 17 residues long. Only one count was recorded for this clone. TCRdb keeps only in-frame clones here, not all; method: immunoSEQ multiplex PCR. This table has 2 million to 2.5 million clones, more than 80% appearing once. The TCR originated in a young man in good health. Some clones in this sample may be carry-over from other donors' samples. V gene TRBV12-5 combines with J gene TRBJ2-7, with TRBD1 matching 9 bases. Input material: naive CD4+ T cells from PBMCs. Subset meaning: CD45RA+ positively selected. Here the CDR3 reads CASGLTGGTGPPYEQYF. CDR3 coding DNA: TGTGCTAGTGGTCTCACAGGAGGGACAGGGCCCCCCTACGAGCAGTACTTC. The entire variable domain, with the rest obtained from reference TRBV12-5 and TRBJ2-7, is as follows: DARVTQTPRHKVTEMGQEVTMRCQPILGHNTVFWYRQTMMQGLELLAYFRNRAPLDDSGMPKDRFSAEMPDATLATLKIQPSEPRDSAVYFCASGLTGGTGPPYEQYFGPGTRLTVT.